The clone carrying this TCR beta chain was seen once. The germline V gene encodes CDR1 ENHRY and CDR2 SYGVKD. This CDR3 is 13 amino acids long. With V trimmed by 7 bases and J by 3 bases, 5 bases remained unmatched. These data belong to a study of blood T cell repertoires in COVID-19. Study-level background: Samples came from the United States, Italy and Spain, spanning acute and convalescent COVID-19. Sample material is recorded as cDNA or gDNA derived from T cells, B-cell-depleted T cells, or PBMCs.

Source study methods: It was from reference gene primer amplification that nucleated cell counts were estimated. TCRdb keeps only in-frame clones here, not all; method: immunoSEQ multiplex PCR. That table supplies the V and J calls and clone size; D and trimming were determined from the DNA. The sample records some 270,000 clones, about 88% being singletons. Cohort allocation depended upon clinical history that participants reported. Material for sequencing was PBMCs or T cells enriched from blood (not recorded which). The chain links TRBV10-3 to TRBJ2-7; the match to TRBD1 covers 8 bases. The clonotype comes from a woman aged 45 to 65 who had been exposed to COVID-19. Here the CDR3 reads CAIKDRGIYEQYF. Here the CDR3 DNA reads TGTGCCATCAAAGACAGGGGTATCTACGAGCAGTACTTC.